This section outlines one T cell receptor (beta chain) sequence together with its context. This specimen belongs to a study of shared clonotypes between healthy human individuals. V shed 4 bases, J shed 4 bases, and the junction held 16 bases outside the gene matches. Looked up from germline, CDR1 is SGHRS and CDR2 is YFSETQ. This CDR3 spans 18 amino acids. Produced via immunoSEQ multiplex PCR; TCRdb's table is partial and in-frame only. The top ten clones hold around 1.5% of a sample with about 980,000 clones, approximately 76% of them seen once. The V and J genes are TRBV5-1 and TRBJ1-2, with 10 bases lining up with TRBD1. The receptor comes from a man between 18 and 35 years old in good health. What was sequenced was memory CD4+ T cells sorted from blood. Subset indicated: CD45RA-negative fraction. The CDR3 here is CASSPTQLRQGASYGYTF. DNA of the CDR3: TGCGCCAGCAGCCCTACTCAATTGAGACAGGGGGCTAGCTATGGCTACACCTTC.